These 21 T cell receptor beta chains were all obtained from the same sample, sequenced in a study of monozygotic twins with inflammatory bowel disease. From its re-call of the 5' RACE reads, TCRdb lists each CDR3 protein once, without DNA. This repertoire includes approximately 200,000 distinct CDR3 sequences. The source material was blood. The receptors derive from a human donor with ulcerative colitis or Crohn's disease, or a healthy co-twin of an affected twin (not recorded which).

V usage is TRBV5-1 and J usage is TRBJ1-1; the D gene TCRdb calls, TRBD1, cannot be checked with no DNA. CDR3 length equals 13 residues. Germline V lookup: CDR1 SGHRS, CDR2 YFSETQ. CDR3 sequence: CASSFSPGAEAFF.

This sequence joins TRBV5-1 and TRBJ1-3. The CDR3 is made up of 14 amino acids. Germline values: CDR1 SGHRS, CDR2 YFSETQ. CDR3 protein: CASSLGSQGNTIYF.

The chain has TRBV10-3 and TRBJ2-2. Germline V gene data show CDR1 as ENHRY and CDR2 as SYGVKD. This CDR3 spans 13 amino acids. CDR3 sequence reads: CAMGAEHGGELFF.

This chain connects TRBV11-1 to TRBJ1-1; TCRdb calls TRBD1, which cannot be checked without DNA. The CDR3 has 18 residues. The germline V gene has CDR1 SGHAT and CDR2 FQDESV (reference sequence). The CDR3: CASSLGPIWTGQNTEAFF.

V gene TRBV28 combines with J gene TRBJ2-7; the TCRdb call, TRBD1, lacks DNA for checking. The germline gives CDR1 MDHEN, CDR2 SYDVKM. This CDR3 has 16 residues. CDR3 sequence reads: CASSPEGQVVPYEQYF.

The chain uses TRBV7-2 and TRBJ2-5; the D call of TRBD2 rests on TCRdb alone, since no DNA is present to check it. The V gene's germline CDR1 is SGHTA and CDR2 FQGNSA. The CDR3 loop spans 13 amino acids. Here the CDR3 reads CASGRQVQETQYF.

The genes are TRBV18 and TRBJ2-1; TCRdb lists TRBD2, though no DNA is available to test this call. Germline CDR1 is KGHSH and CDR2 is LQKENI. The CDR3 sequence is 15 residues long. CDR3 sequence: CASSPLAGGSNEQFF.

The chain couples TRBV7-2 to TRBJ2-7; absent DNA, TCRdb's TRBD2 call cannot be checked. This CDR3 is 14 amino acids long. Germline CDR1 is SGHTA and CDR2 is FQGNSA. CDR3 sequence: CASSRISVTYEQYF.

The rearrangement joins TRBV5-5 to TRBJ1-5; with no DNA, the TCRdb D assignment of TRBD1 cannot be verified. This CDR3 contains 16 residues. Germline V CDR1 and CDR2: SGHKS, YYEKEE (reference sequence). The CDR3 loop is CASSLAGTGGLQPQHF.

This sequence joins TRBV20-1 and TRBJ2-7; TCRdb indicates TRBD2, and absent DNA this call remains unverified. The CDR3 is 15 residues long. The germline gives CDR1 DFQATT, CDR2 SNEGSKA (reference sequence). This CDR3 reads CSARARTSGPGEQYF.

CDR3 in amino acids: CASSLGDSVSYEQYF. V gene TRBV7-2 combines with J gene TRBJ2-7. The CDR3 is made up of 15 amino acids. Germline V gene sequence: CDR1 SGHTA, CDR2 FQGNSA.

The CDR3 is CASSEEPGPDTQYF. This chain uses TRBV6-1 with TRBJ2-3; TCRdb proposes TRBD1, but this gene call is untestable without DNA. CDR1 and CDR2 from the germline V gene are MNHNS and SASEGT. The CDR3 runs 14 residues.

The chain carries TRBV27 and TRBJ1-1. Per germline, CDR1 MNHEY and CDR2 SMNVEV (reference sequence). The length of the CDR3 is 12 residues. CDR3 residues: CTSSLSGSEAFF.

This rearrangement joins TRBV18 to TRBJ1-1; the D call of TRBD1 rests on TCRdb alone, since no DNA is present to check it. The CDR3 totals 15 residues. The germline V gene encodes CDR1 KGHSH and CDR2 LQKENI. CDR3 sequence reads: CASSPFSEGRGSTFF.

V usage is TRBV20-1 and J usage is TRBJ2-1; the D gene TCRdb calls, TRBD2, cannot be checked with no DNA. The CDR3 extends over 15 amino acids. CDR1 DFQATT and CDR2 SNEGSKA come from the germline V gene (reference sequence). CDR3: CSAGTSGSSHNEQFF.

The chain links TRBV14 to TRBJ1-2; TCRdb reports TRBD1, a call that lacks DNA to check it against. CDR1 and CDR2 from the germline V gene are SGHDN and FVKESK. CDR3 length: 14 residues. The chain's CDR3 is CASSRKGTVYGYTF. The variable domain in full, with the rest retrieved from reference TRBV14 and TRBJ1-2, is EAGVTQFPSHSVIEKGQTVTLRCDPISGHDNLYWYRRVMGKEIKFLLHFVKESKQDESGMPNNRFLAERTGGTYSTLKVQPAELEDSGVYFCASSRKGTVYGYTFGSGTRLTVV.

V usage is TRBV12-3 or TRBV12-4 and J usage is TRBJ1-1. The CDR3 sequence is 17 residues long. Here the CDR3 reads CASTTGRESLMNTEAFF.

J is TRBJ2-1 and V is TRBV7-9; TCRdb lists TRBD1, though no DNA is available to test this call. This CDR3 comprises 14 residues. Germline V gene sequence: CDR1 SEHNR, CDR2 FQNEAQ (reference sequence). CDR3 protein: CASSYRDGGDEQFF.

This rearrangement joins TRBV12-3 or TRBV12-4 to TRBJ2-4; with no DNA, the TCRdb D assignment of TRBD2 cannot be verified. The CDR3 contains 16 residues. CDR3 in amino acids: CASSPGPSLAKNIQYF.

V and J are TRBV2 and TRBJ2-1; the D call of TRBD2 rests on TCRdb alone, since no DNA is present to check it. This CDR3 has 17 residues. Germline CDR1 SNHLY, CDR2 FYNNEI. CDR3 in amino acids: CASSETVAGGLYNEQFF.

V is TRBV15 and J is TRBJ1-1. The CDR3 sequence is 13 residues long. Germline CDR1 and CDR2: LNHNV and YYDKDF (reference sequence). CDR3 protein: CATSYTVNTEAFF.